The 20 T cell receptor beta chains listed next were all sequenced from one sample in a study of blood T cell repertoires in COVID-19. TCRdb keeps only in-frame clones here, not all; method: immunoSEQ multiplex PCR. The sample holds over 65,000 clones, 86% seen once. The sequenced sample was peripheral blood. The source of these receptors is a young man with acute or convalescent COVID-19.

The rearrangement links TRBV5-6 to TRBJ1-3; D remains ambiguous. CDR1 is SGHDT, CDR2 YYEEEE, per germline. V was shortened by 2 bases and J by 0 bases, with 6 bases between the two germline ends. The CDR3 sequence is 14 residues long. The CDR3 is CASSFYSSGNTIYF. The CDR3 nucleotides are TGTGCCAGCAGCTTTTATTCCTCTGGAAACACCATATATTTT.

The chain joins TRBV7-2 to TRBJ1-6, with a possible D match to TRBD1 (6 bases). Germline CDR1 reads SGHTA; CDR2 reads FQGNSA. Trimming left V 5 bases short and J 4 bases short, with 18 bases between. This CDR3 has 17 amino acids. The CDR3 reads CASSPKTGPIYNSPLHF. The CDR3, as DNA: TGTGCCAGCAGCCCAAAGACAGGACCCATTTATAATTCACCCCTCCACTTT.

The rearrangement joins TRBV5-1 to TRBJ2-2; the match to TRBD2 covers 9 bases. Germline CDR1 reads SGHRS; CDR2 reads YFSETQ. The trim removed 3 bases at V and 7 bases at J, leaving 13 bases unmatched. The CDR3 loop spans 17 amino acids. The CDR3 sequence: CASSWDTGTSSFGELFF. The CDR3 region has the DNA TGCGCCAGCAGCTGGGACACCGGGACTAGCTCTTTCGGGGAGCTGTTTTTT.

The CDR3 nucleotides are TGTGCCAGCTCACCACTAGCGGCCAGCACAGATACGCAGTATTTT. It codes for CASSPLAASTDTQYF. The genes are TRBV18 and TRBJ2-3, with D possibly being TRBD2 (6 bases). The V gene lost 1 base and the J gene lost 0 bases, with 8 bases spanning the gap. The CDR3 spans 15 residues. Per germline, CDR1 KGHSH and CDR2 LQKENI.

The chain employs TRBV6-1 and TRBJ1-2, with TRBD1 matching 8 bases. There are 15 residues in the CDR3. CDR1 MNHNS and CDR2 SASEGT come from the germline V gene. The junction had 9 bases not matched to a gene; V was cut back by 1 base and J by 8 bases. The CDR3 nucleotides are TGTGCCAGCAGTGAAGACGGGACAGGTTCATGGGGCTACACCTTC. Protein: CASSEDGTGSWGYTF.

CDR3 amino acids: CASSRSQNYGYTF. Here the CDR3 DNA reads TGTGCCAGCAGCCGGAGCCAAAACTATGGCTACACCTTC. The chain links TRBV7-9 to TRBJ1-2; D remains unclear. Trimming removed 5 bases at V and 2 bases at J, with 9 bases between. The CDR3 runs to 13 residues. Germline V lookup: CDR1 SEHNR, CDR2 FQNEAQ (reference sequence).

CDR3: CSVGDRSNQPQHF. The CDR3 DNA sequence: TGCAGCGTCGGGGACAGGAGCAATCAGCCCCAGCATTTT. The chain employs TRBV29-1 and TRBJ1-5, with 8 bases fitting TRBD1. From germline, CDR1 is SQVTM and CDR2 ANQGSEA. The CDR3 consists of 13 residues. Trimming removed 6 bases from V and 1 base from J; junction bases left unmatched: 2.

The chain couples TRBV9 to TRBJ2-3, with D perhaps matching TRBD2 (5 bases). The CDR3 runs 14 residues. CDR1 is SGDLS, CDR2 YYNGEE, per germline. V gave up 0 bases and J gave up 6 bases, with 11 bases separating them. CDR3 loop: CASSVDEGYDTQYF. In nucleotides, the CDR3 is TGTGCCAGCAGCGTAGATGAGGGATACGATACGCAGTATTTT.

V is TRBV5-1 and J is TRBJ1-1; 8 bases match TRBD1. CDR1 is SGHRS, CDR2 YFSETQ, per germline. V trimming: 4 bases; J trimming: 3 bases; junction bases outside the gene matches: 11. This CDR3 is 16 amino acids long. The CDR3: CASSLGQGSPDTEAFF. CDR3 sequence (DNA): TGCGCCAGCAGCCTAGGACAGGGTTCACCGGACACTGAAGCTTTCTTT.

The chain has TRBV5-1 and TRBJ1-6; the match to TRBD1 covers 9 bases. There are 15 residues in the CDR3. CDR1 and CDR2 from the germline V gene are SGHRS and YFSETQ. Trimming took 0 bases from V and 9 from J; bases not matched to a gene: 4. This CDR3 reads CASSLVDRGSSPLHF. CDR3 nucleotides: TGCGCCAGCAGCTTGGTGGACAGGGGTAGTTCACCCCTCCACTTT.

This chain links TRBV7-2 with TRBJ1-6, with 9 bases lining up with TRBD1. CDR3 length equals 15 residues. V gave up 1 base and J gave up 8 bases; unmatched junction bases: 3. The germline V gene has CDR1 SGHTA and CDR2 FQGNSA. The CDR3, as DNA: TGTGCCAGCAGCTTAGGGGACAGGGCTCATTCACCCCTCCACTTT. Its protein is CASSLGDRAHSPLHF.

The J gene is TRBJ2-1, the V gene TRBV27; 7 bases fit TRBD2. With 5 bases clipped from V and 3 bases from J, the junction kept 7 bases outside the gene matches. Looked up from germline, CDR1 is MNHEY and CDR2 is SMNVEV (reference sequence). The CDR3 has 15 residues. In DNA, the CDR3 is TGTGCCAGCAGTCCCCGGGTAGCGGGCTACAATGAGCAGTTCTTC. Its protein is CASSPRVAGYNEQFF.

The genes are TRBV14 and TRBJ2-3; D is unclear. Germline-derived CDR1 and CDR2 are SGHDN and FVKESK. The CDR3 is 15 residues long. V lost 2 bases and J lost 0, with 9 bases in between. The DNA of the CDR3 is TGTGCCAGCAGCCAAAGCGTTACTAGCACAGATACGCAGTATTTT. Its protein is CASSQSVTSTDTQYF.

This clone was picked up one time. The rearrangement uses TRBV2 and TRBJ2-1; 8 positions agree with TRBD1. Germline lookup yields CDR1 SNHLY and CDR2 FYNNEI. The junction had 3 bases not matched to a gene; V was cut back by 4 bases and J by 7 bases. CDR3 length: 13 residues. CDR3 bases: TGTGCCAGCAGTGTTCGACAGGGGAATGAGCAGTTCTTC. It specifies CASSVRQGNEQFF.

The chain has TRBV19 and TRBJ1-5, with D possibly TRBD1 on 5 matching bases. The CDR3 loop spans 14 amino acids. Germline V CDR1 and CDR2: LNHDA, SQIVND (reference sequence). V dropped 5 bases and J dropped 6 bases, with 14 bases sitting between them. The CDR3 nucleotides are TGTGCCAGTAGTTTCCCTGGGGGAGGTCAGCCCCAGCATTTT. As protein: CASSFPGGGQPQHF.

The CDR3 coding sequence is TGTGCCTGGACTAGTAGAGCCGGGGAGCTGTTTTTT. It translates to CAWTSRAGELFF. The chain combines TRBV30 with TRBJ2-2; D not resolved. Between the trimmed V and J ends, which lost 4 bases and 6 bases, there was a span of 9 bases. Germline-derived CDR1 and CDR2 are GTSNPN and SVGIG (reference sequence). The CDR3 totals 12 residues.

The chain uses TRBV19 and TRBJ1-5, with TRBD1 matching over 7 bases. V lost 5 bases, J lost 1 base, and 5 bases stayed unmatched. The CDR3 runs 15 residues. Germline assignment: CDR1 LNHDA and CDR2 SQIVND (reference sequence). The DNA of the CDR3 is TGTGCCAGTAGTCGGACAGGACGGAGCAATCAGCCCCAGCATTTT. It translates to CASSRTGRSNQPQHF.

The gene calls are TRBV28 and TRBJ2-1; D call uncertain. Germline V gene sequence: CDR1 MDHEN, CDR2 SYDVKM. This CDR3 is 13 amino acids long. V was cut by 8 bases and J by 1 base, with 9 bases left in between. The DNA of the CDR3 is TGTGCCAGCTATAACATATCCTACAATGAGCAGTTCTTC. This translates into CASYNISYNEQFF. The variable domain in full, completed from reference TRBV28 and TRBJ2-1, reads DVKVTQSSRYLVKRTGEKVFLECVQDMDHENMFWYRQDPGLGLRLIYFSYDVKMKEKGDIPEGYSVSREKKERFSLILESASTNQTSMYLCASYNISYNEQFFGPGTRLTVL.

CDR3 protein: CASNPGGRTEAFF. In nucleotides, the CDR3 is TGTGCCAGCAACCCAGGGGGTCGGACTGAAGCTTTCTTT. The chain joins TRBV12-3 or TRBV12-4 to TRBJ1-1; 7 positions agree with TRBD1. The CDR3 sequence is 13 residues long. After removal of 7 bases from V and 5 bases from J, the junction contained 7 bases not matched to a gene.

J is TRBJ2-3 and V is TRBV5-4; maybe TRBD2 (6 bases). This CDR3 comprises 15 residues. Germline V gene lookup returns CDR1 SGHNT and CDR2 YYREEE (reference sequence). V was trimmed by 0 bases and J by 7 bases, leaving 15 bases between them. The CDR3 sequence: CASSLGGPGVNTQYF. The CDR3 DNA sequence: TGTGCCAGCAGCTTGGGGGGTCCGGGGGTGAATACGCAGTATTTT.